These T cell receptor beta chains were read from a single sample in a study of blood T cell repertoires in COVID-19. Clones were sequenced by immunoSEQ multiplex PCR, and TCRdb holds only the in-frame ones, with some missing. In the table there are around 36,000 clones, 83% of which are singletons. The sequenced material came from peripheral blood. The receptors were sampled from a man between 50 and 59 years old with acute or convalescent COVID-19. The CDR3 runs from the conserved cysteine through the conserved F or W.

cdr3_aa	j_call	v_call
CASSQGGDGMNTEAFF	TRBJ1-1	TRBV13
CASSYSAGVGYTF	TRBJ1-2	TRBV6-5
CASSTKGRGSSGELFF	TRBJ2-2	TRBV9
CASSWTGTSSYEQYF	TRBJ2-7	TRBV28
CASSLHLTSGSPLHF	TRBJ1-6	TRBV6-5
CASHSGTGDYEQYF	TRBJ2-7	TRBV5-1
CAISEPGSEKLFF	TRBJ1-4	TRBV10-3
CASSKTGGRRTGELFF	TRBJ2-2	TRBV19
CASSYSGGWGYTF	TRBJ1-2	TRBV6-5
CASSIVGAYNEQFF	TRBJ2-1	TRBV19
CASREAYGYTF	TRBJ1-2	TRBV18
CASSRLAGTSLYEQYF	TRBJ2-7	TRBV4-1
CASSLPPAAGYYNEQFF	TRBJ2-1	TRBV5-1
CATSPGRGATYEQYF	TRBJ2-7	TRBV24-1
CASSPMSEGTDTQYF	TRBJ2-3	TRBV28
CASSEWVANRQETQYF	TRBJ2-5	TRBV10-2
CASSSRQKQFF	TRBJ2-1	TRBV27
CASSLVRGFGNYGYTF	TRBJ1-2	TRBV7-8
CASSLYRGGQSNQPQHF	TRBJ1-5	TRBV28
CASSTRDRTNYGYTF	TRBJ1-2	TRBV5-6
CASGGGFYGYTF	TRBJ1-2	TRBV14
CASSLSGGRTDTQYF	TRBJ2-3	TRBV7-3
CASSPRTSGLFSSYNEQFF	TRBJ2-1	TRBV9
CASSDRDNSPLHF	TRBJ1-6	TRBV2
CASSELAAFF	TRBJ1-1	TRBV14
CASSQDWPHNQPQHF	TRBJ1-5	TRBV4-1
CASSASGQGPDTQYF	TRBJ2-3	TRBV11-2
CSVWTGGGNEKLFF	TRBJ1-4	TRBV29-1
CASSQSNPGQSRNTIYF	TRBJ1-3	TRBV3-1/TRBV3-2
CASSLVQGTYEQYF	TRBJ2-7	TRBV11-2
CASSSASGRAFDEQFF	TRBJ2-1	TRBV28
CASSPGTANTGELFF	TRBJ2-2	TRBV18
CASSLGEADSPLHF	TRBJ1-6	TRBV5-4
CASSSTTSGRALFTSEQFF	TRBJ2-1	TRBV27
CASSLPLRTSGGAWFF	TRBJ2-1	TRBV7-9
CASSNRTSGVQFF	TRBJ2-1	TRBV5-1
CASSSDRAYEKLFF	TRBJ1-4	TRBV5-1
CASSVYPGQGLNYGYTF	TRBJ1-2	TRBV27
CASSLESRVSYEQYF	TRBJ2-7	TRBV7-6
CASSSGLAGKLDTQYF	TRBJ2-3	TRBV5-1
CASSKLRGKYEQYF	TRBJ2-7	TRBV21-1
CASSPSPPGGRTDTQYF	TRBJ2-3	TRBV10-2
CASSIGHRVAITEAFF	TRBJ1-1	TRBV19
CASSLGGGGYGYTF	TRBJ1-2	TRBV5-4